Presented here are 6 T cell receptor beta chains from one specimen sequenced in a study of cytomegalovirus exposure and HLA in healthy donors. TCRdb's table, derived via immunoSEQ multiplex PCR, lists solely in-frame clones and lacks some. The sample includes over 100,000 clones, over 75% of them seen just once. Material: PBMCs. The receptors here all came from a woman aged 18 to 35 in good health and CMV-seropositive.

The chain joins TRBV2 to TRBJ2-6; D gene unclear. V lost 7 bases, J lost 0 bases, and 4 bases lay in between. The V gene's germline CDR1 is SNHLY and CDR2 FYNNEI. There are 13 residues in the CDR3. DNA of the CDR3: TGTGCCAGCACTTTCTCTGGGGCCAACGTCCTGACTTTC. This gives the protein CASTFSGANVLTF.

The chain has TRBV5-1 and TRBJ1-3, with 9 bases identical to TRBD1. V dropped 3 bases and J dropped 2; count of bases not matched to a gene: 9. The germline V gene encodes CDR1 SGHRS and CDR2 YFSETQ. This CDR3 is 17 amino acids long. CDR3 nucleotides: TGCGCCAGCAGCTCCGGCACAGGGGGCTTCACTGGAAACACCATATATTTT. Encoded protein: CASSSGTGGFTGNTIYF.

The rearrangement uses TRBV5-4 and TRBJ2-1; 11 bases map to TRBD2. The CDR3 sequence is 17 residues long. The ends lost 6 bases at V and 1 base at J; junction bases unmatched: 9. CDR1 is SGHNT, CDR2 YYREEE, per germline (reference sequence). CDR3 DNA: TGTGCCAGCACCAAGCAACTAGCGGGAGCATCCTACAATGAGCAGTTCTTC. Its translation: CASTKQLAGASYNEQFF.

The V gene is TRBV27, the J gene TRBJ2-3; TRBD1 matches 7 bases. Unmatched junction bases numbered 9, after V lost 3 bases and J lost 6 bases. CDR1 is MNHEY and CDR2 is SMNVEV in the germline V gene (reference sequence). The CDR3 contains 15 residues. In DNA, the CDR3 is TGTGCCAGCAGTTTTTTAGGGGGCTCGCAGGATACGCAGTATTTT. Protein product: CASSFLGGSQDTQYF.

The chain joins TRBV7-8 to TRBJ2-7; 10 bases line up with TRBD1. The germline gives CDR1 SGHVS, CDR2 FQNEAQ. The CDR3 sequence is 15 residues long. Trimming removed 4 bases from V and 6 bases from J; junction bases left unmatched: 9. The CDR3 sequence: CASSYTGTGVREQYF. As DNA, the CDR3 is TGTGCCAGCAGCTATACCGGGACAGGGGTTCGCGAGCAGTACTTC.

The CDR3 here is CASSERRGHYGYTF. The CDR3 DNA is TGTGCCAGCAGTGAGCGCAGGGGGCACTATGGCTACACCTTC. V is TRBV2 and J is TRBJ1-2; 8 positions agree with TRBD1. Germline CDR1 reads SNHLY; CDR2 reads FYNNEI. V was clipped by 3 bases and J by 3 bases; unmatched bases: 3. The CDR3 runs 14 residues.